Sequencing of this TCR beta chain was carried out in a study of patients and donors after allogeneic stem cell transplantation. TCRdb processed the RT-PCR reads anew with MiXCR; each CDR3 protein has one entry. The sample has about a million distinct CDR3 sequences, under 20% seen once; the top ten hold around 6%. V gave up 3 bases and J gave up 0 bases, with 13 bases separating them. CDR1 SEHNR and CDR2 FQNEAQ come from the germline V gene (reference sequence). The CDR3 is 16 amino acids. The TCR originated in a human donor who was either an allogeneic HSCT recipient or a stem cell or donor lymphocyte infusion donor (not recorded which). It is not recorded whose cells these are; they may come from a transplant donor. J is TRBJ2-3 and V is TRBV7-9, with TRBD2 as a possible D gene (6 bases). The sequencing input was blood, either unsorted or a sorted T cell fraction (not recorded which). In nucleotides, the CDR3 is TGTGCCAGCAGCTTGCGGAGGGGACTGAGCACAGATACGCAGTATTTT. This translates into CASSLRRGLSTDTQYF.